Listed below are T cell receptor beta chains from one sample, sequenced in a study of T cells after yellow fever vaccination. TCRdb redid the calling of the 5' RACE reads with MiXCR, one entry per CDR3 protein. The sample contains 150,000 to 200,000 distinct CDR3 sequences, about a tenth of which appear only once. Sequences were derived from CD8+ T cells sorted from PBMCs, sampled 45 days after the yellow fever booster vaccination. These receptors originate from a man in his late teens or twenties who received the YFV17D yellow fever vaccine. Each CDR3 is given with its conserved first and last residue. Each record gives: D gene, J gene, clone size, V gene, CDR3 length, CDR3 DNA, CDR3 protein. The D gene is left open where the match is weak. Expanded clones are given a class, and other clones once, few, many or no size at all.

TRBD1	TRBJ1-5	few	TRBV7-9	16	TGTGCCAGCAGCTTATCGACAGGGCAGAGCAATCAGCCCCAGCATTTT	CASSLSTGQSNQPQHF
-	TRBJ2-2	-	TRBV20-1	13	TGCAGTGCTATTGGCGCGGACACCGGGGATCTGTTTTTT	CSAIGADTGDLFF
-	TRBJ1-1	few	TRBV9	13	TGTGCCAGCAGCGTAGGGGCCGGTGGTGAAGCTTTCTTT	CASSVGAGGEAFF
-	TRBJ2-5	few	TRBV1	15	TGCACCAGCAGTCCCCCCGGGCCATCGGGAGAGACCCAGTACTTC	CTSSPPGPSGETQYF
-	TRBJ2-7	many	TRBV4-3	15	TGCGCCAGCAGCCGGATCAAAGGGCGACGGTACGAGCAGTACTTC	CASSRIKGRRYEQYF
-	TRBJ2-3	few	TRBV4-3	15	TGCGCCAGCAGCCTAATATTGGGGGTTGCAGATACGCAGTATTTT	CASSLILGVADTQYF
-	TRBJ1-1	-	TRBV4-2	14	TGTGCCAGCAGCTTAAGACGGGAGGGCACTGAAGCTTTCTTT	CASSLRREGTEAFF
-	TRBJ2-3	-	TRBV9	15	TGTGCCAGCAGCGTAGTTGCAGTAGGGACAGATACGCAGTATTTT	CASSVVAVGTDTQYF
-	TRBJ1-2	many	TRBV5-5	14	TGTGCCAGCAGCTTGGGGGCAGGGCGCTATGGCTACACCTTC	CASSLGAGRYGYTF
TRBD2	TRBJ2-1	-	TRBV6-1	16	TGTGCCAGTGGGGGGGGGGAAGGACAAATATACAATGAGCAGTTCTTC	CASGGGEGQIYNEQFF
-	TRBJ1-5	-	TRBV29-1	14	TGCAGCGTTGAAGGGGGAGGGGGCAATCAGCCCCAGCATTTT	CSVEGGGGNQPQHF
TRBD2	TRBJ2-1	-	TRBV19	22	TGTGCCAGTAGTACCGACAGGGAAAACGTATTTAGGGCGGGACTAGCGGGCAATGAGCAGTTCTTC	CASSTDRENVFRAGLAGNEQFF
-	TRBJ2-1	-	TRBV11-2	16	TGTGCCAGCAGCTTAGTGACGGGGCTTTCCTACAATGAGCAGTTCTTC	CASSLVTGLSYNEQFF
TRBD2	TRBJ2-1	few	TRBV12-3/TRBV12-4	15	TGTGCCAGCAGTTTGCTAGCGGGGGGTGGGTATGAGCAGTTCTTC	CASSLLAGGGYEQFF
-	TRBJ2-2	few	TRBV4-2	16	TGTGCCAGCAGCCGACTCCGGGGGGCCTCCACCGGGGAGCTGTTTTTT	CASSRLRGASTGELFF
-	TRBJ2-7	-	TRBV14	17	TGTGCCAGCAGCCAAGGCCCTCGAAGGGCAAGTCCCTACGAGCAGTACTTC	CASSQGPRRASPYEQYF
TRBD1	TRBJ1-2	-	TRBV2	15	TGTGCCAGCAGTAGGACAGGGGGCACGTACTATGGCTACACCTTC	CASSRTGGTYYGYTF
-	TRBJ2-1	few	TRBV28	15	TGTGCCAGCAGTTTAAGCCCAACACTTAGCAATGAGCAGTTCTTC	CASSLSPTLSNEQFF
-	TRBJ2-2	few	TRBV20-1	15	TGCAGTGCTAGAGCACTAGGGTACTACACCGGGGAGCTGTTTTTT	CSARALGYYTGELFF
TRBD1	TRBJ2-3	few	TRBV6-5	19	TGTGCCAGCAGTTACGGCCCGCTCCCGACAGGGAGAGGGACAGATACGCAGTATTTT	CASSYGPLPTGRGTDTQYF
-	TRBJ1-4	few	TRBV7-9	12	TGTGCCAGCAGCTTAGAGAGTCGAAAACTGTTTTTT	CASSLESRKLFF
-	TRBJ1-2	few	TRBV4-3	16	TGCGCCAGCAGCCAAGACTCCGGGACCAATTTCTATGGCTACACCTTC	CASSQDSGTNFYGYTF
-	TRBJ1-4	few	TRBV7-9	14	TGTGCCAGCAGCTTAGCGGGAACTAATGAAAAACTGTTTTTT	CASSLAGTNEKLFF
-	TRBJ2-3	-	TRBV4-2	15	TGTGCCAGCAGCCAAGTGGGGCGGTCCACAGATACGCAGTATTTT	CASSQVGRSTDTQYF
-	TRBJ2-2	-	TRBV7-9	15	TGTGCCAGCAGTACAAACCTGGAGGGCACCGGGGAGCTGTTTTTT	CASSTNLEGTGELFF
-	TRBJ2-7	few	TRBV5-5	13	TGTGCCAGCAGCGGAAGGACCTCTTACGAGCAGTACTTC	CASSGRTSYEQYF
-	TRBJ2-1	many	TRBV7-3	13	TGTGCCAGCAGCACATACAGGGCGAATGAGCAGTTCTTC	CASSTYRANEQFF
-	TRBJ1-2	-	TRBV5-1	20	TGCGCCAGCAGCTTGGACGGGACACCTGGGCAGAGGACCACCTTGAATGGCTACACCTTC	CASSLDGTPGQRTTLNGYTF
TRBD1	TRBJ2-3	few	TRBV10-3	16	TGTGCCATCAGTGTGAGAGGGGGCCAGAGCACAGATACGCAGTATTTT	CAISVRGGQSTDTQYF
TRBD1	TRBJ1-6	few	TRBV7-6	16	TGTGCCAGCAGCCCCTCTGGGACAGAAAATAATTCACCCCTCCACTTT	CASSPSGTENNSPLHF
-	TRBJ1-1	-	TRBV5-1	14	TGCGCCAGCAGCTTGGCTGAGTCGAACACTGAAGCTTTCTTT	CASSLAESNTEAFF
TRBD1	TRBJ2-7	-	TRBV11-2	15	TGTGCCAGCAGACACCGGGACAGGGGAATCTACGAGCAGTACTTC	CASRHRDRGIYEQYF
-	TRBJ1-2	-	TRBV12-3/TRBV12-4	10	TGTGCCAGCGGTCTTGGAAGAGAAACCTTC	CASGLGRETF
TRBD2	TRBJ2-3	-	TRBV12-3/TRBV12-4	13	TGTGCCAGCGGGAGCGGGGCCACAGATACGCAGTATTTT	CASGSGATDTQYF
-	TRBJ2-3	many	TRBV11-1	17	TGTGCCAGCAGCCCCGGTGACTACCTCGATATCACAGATACGCAGTATTTT	CASSPGDYLDITDTQYF
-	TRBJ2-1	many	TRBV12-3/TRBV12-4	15	TGTGCCAGCAGCCCCCTGGGAGCCCTTTACAATGAGCAGTTCTTC	CASSPLGALYNEQFF
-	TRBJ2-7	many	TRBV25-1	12	TGTGCCAGCGGCACCCCAGGGTACGAGCAGTACTTC	CASGTPGYEQYF
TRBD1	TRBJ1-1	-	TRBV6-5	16	TGTGCCAGCAGTTACTCATACAGGGGAATGAACACTGAAGCTTTCTTT	CASSYSYRGMNTEAFF
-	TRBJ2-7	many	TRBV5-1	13	TGCGCCAGCAGCTTGGAGGGTCCCTACGAGCAGTACTTC	CASSLEGPYEQYF
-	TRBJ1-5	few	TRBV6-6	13	TGTGCCAGCACGGGAGGGAGTAATCAGCCCCAGCATTTT	CASTGGSNQPQHF
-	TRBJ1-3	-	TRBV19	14	TGTGCCAGTAGCCAATGGGAAGGCGGAAACACCATATATTTT	CASSQWEGGNTIYF
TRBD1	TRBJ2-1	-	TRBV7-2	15	TGTGCCAGCAGCCCGACAGGGGGACTTGGCAATGAGCAGTTCTTC	CASSPTGGLGNEQFF
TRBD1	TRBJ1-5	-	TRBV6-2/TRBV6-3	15	TGTGCCAGCAGTTACGGATCGACAGGGCACCAGCCCCAGCATTTT	CASSYGSTGHQPQHF
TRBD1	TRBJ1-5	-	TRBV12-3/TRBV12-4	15	TGTGCCAGCAGTTTATGGGGACAGGGTGATCCGCCCCAGCATTTT	CASSLWGQGDPPQHF
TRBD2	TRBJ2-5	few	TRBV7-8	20	TGTGCCAGCTCCTATGGGGTCCTGGGACTAGCGGGGGGAAGTCAAGAGACCCAGTACTTC	CASSYGVLGLAGGSQETQYF
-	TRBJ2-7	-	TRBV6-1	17	TGTGCCAGCAGTGAACTCTCTGGGATTGGGTTTCTCTACGAGCAGTACTTC	CASSELSGIGFLYEQYF
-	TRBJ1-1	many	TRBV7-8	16	TGTGCCAGCAGCTCAACGGTCGGGGGAAAAGGCACTGAAGCTTTCTTT	CASSSTVGGKGTEAFF
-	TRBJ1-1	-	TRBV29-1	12	TGCAGCGTGCTGGACAGAAACACTGAAGCTTTCTTT	CSVLDRNTEAFF
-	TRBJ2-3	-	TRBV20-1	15	TGCAGTGCTAGAGACGTTGAGGGTACCACAGATACGCAGTATTTT	CSARDVEGTTDTQYF
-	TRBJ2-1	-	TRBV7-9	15	TGTGCCAGCAGCTTATTCTTGGGGGCCTACAATGAGCAGTTCTTC	CASSLFLGAYNEQFF
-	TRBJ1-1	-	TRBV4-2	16	TGTGCCAGCAGCCAAGTGTATCCGTACAGAACCACTGAAGCTTTCTTT	CASSQVYPYRTTEAFF
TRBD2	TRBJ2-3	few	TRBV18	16	TGTGCCAGCTCACCACGGCCGGGGGGGCCCCCAGATACGCAGTATTTT	CASSPRPGGPPDTQYF
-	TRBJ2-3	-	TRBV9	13	TGTGCCAGCAGCACAAACTGGCGGGATACGCAGTATTTT	CASSTNWRDTQYF
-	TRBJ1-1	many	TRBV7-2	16	TGTGCCAGCAGCTTACATAAGAAGCTCCGTCAAACTGAAGCTTTCTTT	CASSLHKKLRQTEAFF
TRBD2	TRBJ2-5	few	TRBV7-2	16	TGTGCCAGCAGCCCGAGCCAGCGGGGGGGCCCCGAGACCCAGTACTTC	CASSPSQRGGPETQYF
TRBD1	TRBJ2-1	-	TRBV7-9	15	TGTGCCAGCAGCTTAAAGGACAGGGCGATGGATGAGCAGTTCTTC	CASSLKDRAMDEQFF
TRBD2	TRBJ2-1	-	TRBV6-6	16	TGTGCCAGCAGTTCTTTACAAGCGGGGGCGAACAATGAGCAGTTCTTC	CASSSLQAGANNEQFF
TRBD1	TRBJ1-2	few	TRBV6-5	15	TGTGCCAGCAGTTCCCGACAGGGTTTTTATGGAGGCTACACCTTC	CASSSRQGFYGGYTF
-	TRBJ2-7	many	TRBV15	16	TGTGCCACCAGCACGAGGGGTGGGTTAGCCATCTACGAGCAGTACTTC	CATSTRGGLAIYEQYF
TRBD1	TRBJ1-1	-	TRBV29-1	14	TGCAGCGTTGAGAGACAGGGGTTTAACACTGAAGCTTTCTTT	CSVERQGFNTEAFF